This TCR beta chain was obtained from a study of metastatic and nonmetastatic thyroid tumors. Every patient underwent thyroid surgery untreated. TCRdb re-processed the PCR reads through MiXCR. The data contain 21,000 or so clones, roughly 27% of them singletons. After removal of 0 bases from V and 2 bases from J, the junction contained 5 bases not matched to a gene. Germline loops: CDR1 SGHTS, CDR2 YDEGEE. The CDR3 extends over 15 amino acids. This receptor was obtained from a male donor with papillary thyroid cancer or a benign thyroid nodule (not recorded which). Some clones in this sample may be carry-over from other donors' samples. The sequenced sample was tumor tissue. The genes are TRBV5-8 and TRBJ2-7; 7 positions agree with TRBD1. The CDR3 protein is CASSLGNRGTYEQYF. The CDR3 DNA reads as TGTGCCAGCAGCTTGGGAAACAGGGGAACCTACGAGCAGTACTTC.